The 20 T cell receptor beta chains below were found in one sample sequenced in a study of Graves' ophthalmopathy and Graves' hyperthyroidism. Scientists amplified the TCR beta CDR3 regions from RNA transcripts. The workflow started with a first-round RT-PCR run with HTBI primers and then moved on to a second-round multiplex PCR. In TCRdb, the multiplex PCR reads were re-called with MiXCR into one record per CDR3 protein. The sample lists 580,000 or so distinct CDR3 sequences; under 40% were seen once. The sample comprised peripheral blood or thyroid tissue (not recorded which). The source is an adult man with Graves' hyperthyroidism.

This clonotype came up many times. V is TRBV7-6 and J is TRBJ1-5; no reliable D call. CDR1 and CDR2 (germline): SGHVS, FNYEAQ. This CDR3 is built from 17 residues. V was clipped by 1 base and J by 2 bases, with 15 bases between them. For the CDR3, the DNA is TGTGCCAGCAGCTTAGACGGGATCGGGTCGGGCAATCAGCCCCAGCATTTT. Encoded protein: CASSLDGIGSGNQPQHF.

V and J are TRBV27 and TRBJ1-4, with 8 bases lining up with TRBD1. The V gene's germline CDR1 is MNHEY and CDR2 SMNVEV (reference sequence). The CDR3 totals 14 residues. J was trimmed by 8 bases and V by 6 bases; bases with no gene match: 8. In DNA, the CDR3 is TGTGCCAGCAGCCGGACAGGGAGGGAGGAAAAACTGTTTTTT. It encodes CASSRTGREEKLFF.

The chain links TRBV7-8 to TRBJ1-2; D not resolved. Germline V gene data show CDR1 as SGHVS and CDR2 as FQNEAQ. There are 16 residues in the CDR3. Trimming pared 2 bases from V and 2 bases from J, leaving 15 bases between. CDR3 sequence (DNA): TGTGCCAGCAGCTTAAGAGCGGGAGGACTGAACTATGGCTACACCTTC. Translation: CASSLRAGGLNYGYTF. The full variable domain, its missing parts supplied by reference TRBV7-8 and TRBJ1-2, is GAGVSQSPRYKVAKRGQDVALRCDPISGHVSLFWYQQALGQGPEFLTYFQNEAQLDKSGLPSDRFFAERPEGSVSTLKIQRTQQEDSAVYLCASSLRAGGLNYGYTFGSGTRLTVV.

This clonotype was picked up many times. CDR3 amino acids: CASKGFSAYEQYF. CDR3 nucleotide sequence: TGTGCCAGCAAGGGCTTTAGCGCCTACGAGCAGTACTTC. V is TRBV2 and J is TRBJ2-7; D perhaps matches TRBD2 (5 bases). V lost 7 bases, J lost 2 bases, and 12 bases lay in between. The CDR3 contains 13 residues. The germline V gene encodes CDR1 SNHLY and CDR2 FYNNEI.

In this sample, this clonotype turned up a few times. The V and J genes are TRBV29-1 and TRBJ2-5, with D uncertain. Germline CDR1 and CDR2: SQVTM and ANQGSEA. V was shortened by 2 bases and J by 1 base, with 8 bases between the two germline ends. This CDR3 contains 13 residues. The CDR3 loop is CSVESVIQETQYF. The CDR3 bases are TGCAGCGTTGAATCAGTAATCCAAGAGACCCAGTACTTC.

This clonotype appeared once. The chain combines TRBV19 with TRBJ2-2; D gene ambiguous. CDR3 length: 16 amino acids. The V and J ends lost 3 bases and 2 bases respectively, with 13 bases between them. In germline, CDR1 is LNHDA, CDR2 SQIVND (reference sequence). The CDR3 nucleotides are TGTGCCAGTAGTATTGGGTTATCAACAAACACCGGGGAGCTGTTTTTT. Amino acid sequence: CASSIGLSTNTGELFF.

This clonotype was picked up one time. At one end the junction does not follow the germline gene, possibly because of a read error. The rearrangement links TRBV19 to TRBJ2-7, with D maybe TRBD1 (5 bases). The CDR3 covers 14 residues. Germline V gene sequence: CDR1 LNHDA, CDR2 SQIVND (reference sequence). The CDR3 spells CAGSITRQSYEQYF. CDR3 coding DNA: TGTGCCGGTAGTATAACGAGACAGTCCTACGAGCAGTACTTC.

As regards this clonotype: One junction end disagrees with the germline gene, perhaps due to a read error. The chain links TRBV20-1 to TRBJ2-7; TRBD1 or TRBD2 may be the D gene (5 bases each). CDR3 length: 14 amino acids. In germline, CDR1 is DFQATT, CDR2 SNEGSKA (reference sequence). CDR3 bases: TGCAGTGCTAGCGGGGCCCTTTCTGCCTACGAGCGGTACTTC. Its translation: CSASGALSAYERYF.

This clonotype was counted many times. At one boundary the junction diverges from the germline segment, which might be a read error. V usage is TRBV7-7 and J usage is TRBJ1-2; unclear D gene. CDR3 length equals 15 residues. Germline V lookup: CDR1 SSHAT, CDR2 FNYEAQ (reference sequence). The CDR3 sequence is CASSLTYSRAYGYTF. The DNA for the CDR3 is TGTGCTAGCAGCTTGACTTACTCACGGGCCTATGGCTACACCTTC.

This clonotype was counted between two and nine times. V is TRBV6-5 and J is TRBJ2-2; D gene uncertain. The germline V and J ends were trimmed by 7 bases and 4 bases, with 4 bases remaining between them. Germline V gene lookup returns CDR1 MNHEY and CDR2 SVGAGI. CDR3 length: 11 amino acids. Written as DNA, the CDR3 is TGTGCCAGCACCGCCACCGGGGAGCTGTTTTTT. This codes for CASTATGELFF.

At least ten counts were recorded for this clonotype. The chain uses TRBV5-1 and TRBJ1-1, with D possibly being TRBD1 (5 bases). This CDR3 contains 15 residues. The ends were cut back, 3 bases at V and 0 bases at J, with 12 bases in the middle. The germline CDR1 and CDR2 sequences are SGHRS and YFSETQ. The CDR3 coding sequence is TGCGCCAGCAGCTGGGGGTGGGGGATGAACACTGAAGCTTTCTTT. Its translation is CASSWGWGMNTEAFF.

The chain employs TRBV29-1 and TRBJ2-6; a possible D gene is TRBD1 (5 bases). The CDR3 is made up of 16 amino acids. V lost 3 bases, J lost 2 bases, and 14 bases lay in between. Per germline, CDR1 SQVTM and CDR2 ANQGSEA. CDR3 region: CSVERQPIPGANVLTF. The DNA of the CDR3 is TGCAGCGTTGAGAGACAGCCCATACCTGGGGCCAACGTCCTGACTTTC.

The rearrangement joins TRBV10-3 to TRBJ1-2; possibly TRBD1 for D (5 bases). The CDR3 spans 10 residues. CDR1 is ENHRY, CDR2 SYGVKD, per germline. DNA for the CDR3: TGTGCTCTCTCGGGGGAGGGCTACACCTTC. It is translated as CALSGEGYTF.

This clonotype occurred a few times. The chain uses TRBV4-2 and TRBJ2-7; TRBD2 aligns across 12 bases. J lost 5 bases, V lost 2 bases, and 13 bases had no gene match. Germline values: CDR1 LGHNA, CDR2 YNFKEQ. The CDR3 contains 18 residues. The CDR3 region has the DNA TGTGCCAGCAGCCAATTTCTAGGGGCTAGCGGGAGGGATAACGAGCAGTACTTC. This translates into CASSQFLGASGRDNEQYF.

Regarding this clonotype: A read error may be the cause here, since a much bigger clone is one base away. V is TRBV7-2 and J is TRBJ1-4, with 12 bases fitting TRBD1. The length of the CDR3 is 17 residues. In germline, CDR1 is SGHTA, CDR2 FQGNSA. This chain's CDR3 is CASSPGTGGRTNGKLFF. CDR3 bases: TGTGCCAGCAGCCCTGGGACAGGGGGCAGAACTAATGGAAAACTGTTTTTT.

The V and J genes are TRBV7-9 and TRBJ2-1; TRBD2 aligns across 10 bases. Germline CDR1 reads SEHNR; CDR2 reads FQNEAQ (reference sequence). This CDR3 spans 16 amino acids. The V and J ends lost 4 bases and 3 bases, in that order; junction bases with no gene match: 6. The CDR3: CASSSPGLASYNEQFF. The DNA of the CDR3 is TGTGCCAGCAGCTCACCGGGACTAGCGAGCTACAATGAGCAGTTCTTC.

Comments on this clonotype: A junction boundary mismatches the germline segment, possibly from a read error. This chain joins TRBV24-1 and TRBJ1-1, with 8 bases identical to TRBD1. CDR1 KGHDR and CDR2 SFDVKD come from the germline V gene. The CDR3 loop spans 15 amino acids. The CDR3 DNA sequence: TGTGCCGCCAGTGAGCGGACAGGGTTGAACACTGAAGCTTTCTTT. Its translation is CAASERTGLNTEAFF.

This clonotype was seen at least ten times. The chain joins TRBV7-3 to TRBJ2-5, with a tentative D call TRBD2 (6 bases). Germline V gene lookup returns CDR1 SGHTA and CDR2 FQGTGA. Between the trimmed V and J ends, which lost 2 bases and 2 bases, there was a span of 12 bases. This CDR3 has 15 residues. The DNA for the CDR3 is TGTGCCAGCAGCTTATTCCGGGGAGGTCAAGAGACCCAGTACTTC. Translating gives CASSLFRGGQETQYF.

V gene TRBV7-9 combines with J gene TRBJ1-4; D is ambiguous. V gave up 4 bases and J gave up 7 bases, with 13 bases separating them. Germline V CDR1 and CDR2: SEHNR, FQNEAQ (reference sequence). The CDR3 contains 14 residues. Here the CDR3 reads CASSSREVTEKLFF. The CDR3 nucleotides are TGTGCCAGCAGCTCCCGGGAGGTAACTGAAAAACTGTTTTTT.

The CDR3 reads CASSFSENTGELFF. CDR3 nucleotide sequence: TGTGCCAGCAGTTTTTCAGAGAACACCGGGGAGCTGTTTTTT. This chain joins TRBV12-3 or TRBV12-4 and TRBJ2-2; the D is unclear. V lost 3 bases and J 1 base, leaving 6 bases between the germline ends. The CDR3 sequence is 14 residues long.